A single sample gave rise to the 30 T cell receptor beta chains below, sequenced in a study of blood T cell repertoires in COVID-19. Sequencing was performed with immunoSEQ multiplex PCR; in TCRdb, only in-frame clones are kept and a portion is missing. The table lists 250,000 or so clones, about 89% of them singletons. Sequenced sample: PBMCs or T cells enriched from blood (not recorded which). These receptors originate from a human donor in a cohort exposed to, infected with or recovered from COVID-19 (not recorded which). The donor label of this sample is uncertain.

The chain links TRBV7-3 to TRBJ2-4, with TRBD2 matching 11 bases. The ends lost 5 bases at V and 8 bases at J; junction bases unmatched: 11. The CDR3 contains 16 residues. Germline V gives CDR1 SGHTA, CDR2 FQGTGA. The CDR3 protein is CASSPSGTSGQDIQYF. CDR3 DNA: TGTGCCAGCAGCCCCTCGGGGACTAGCGGTCAGGACATTCAGTACTTC.

This clone occurred once. The chain uses TRBV11-2 and TRBJ2-7, with 8 bases lining up with TRBD1. This CDR3 is 15 amino acids long. The germline CDR1 and CDR2 sequences are SGHAT and FQNNGV. Losses at the gene ends were 5 bases for V and 0 bases for J; bases not matched to a gene: 6. The CDR3: CASSIPGTGSYEQYF. The CDR3 DNA reads TGTGCCAGCAGCATACCTGGGACAGGCTCCTACGAGCAGTACTTC. Full variable domain (missing parts from reference TRBV11-2 and TRBJ2-7): EAGVAQSPRYKIIEKRQSVAFWCNPISGHATLYWYQQILGQGPKLLIQFQNNGVVDDSQLPKDRFSAERLKGVDSTLKIQPAKLEDSAVYLCASSIPGTGSYEQYFGPGTRLTVT.

The gene calls are TRBV28 and TRBJ1-1; D uncertain. Germline CDR1 is MDHEN and CDR2 is SYDVKM. V was cut by 5 bases and J by 3 bases, with 19 bases left in between. This CDR3 is built from 16 residues. The CDR3 DNA follows: TGTGCCAGCAGTCATGATTCTCGGGGTAGCGACACTGAAGCTTTCTTT. Translated: CASSHDSRGSDTEAFF. Filled out from reference TRBV28 and TRBJ1-1, the complete variable domain reads DVKVTQSSRYLVKRTGEKVFLECVQDMDHENMFWYRQDPGLGLRLIYFSYDVKMKEKGDIPEGYSVSREKKERFSLILESASTNQTSMYLCASSHDSRGSDTEAFFGQGTRLTVV.

This chain connects TRBV4-3 to TRBJ2-1; D call uncertain. The CDR3 runs 13 residues. From germline, CDR1 is LGHNA and CDR2 YSLEER. V was clipped by 2 bases and J by 5 bases, with 7 bases between them. The CDR3 bases are TGCGCCAGCAGCCAAATTGCAGACAATGAGCAGTTCTTC. It codes for CASSQIADNEQFF.

The sample holds a few counts of this clone. V and J are TRBV3-1 (or the pseudogene TRBV3-2) and TRBJ1-1; possible D gene TRBD1, 5 bases. Germline-derived CDR1 and CDR2 are LGHDT and YNNKEL (reference sequence). This CDR3 contains 13 residues. V lost 1 base, J lost 4 bases, and 7 bases lay in between. The CDR3 region is CASSQGQTTEAFF. The CDR3 nucleotides read TGTGCCAGCAGCCAAGGACAGACCACTGAAGCTTTCTTT.

A single count supports this clone. The chain couples TRBV11-3 to TRBJ2-1, with a tentative D call TRBD2 (6 bases). V was shortened by 1 base and J by 6 bases, with 13 bases between the two germline ends. The length of the CDR3 is 15 residues. Germline V gene sequence: CDR1 SGHNT, CDR2 YENEEA. As DNA, the CDR3 is TGTGCCAGCAGCTTAGTGGGGGGTAGTTCCAATGAGCAGTTCTTC. This codes for CASSLVGGSSNEQFF.

The chain carries TRBV30 and TRBJ2-2; 9 bases fit TRBD2. This CDR3 has 14 amino acids. Germline values: CDR1 GTSNPN, CDR2 SVGIG (reference sequence). V shed 7 bases and J 6 bases; nucleotides not matched to a gene: 9. CDR3: CASSLAGDAGELFF. In DNA, the CDR3 is TGTGCCTCCTCCTTAGCGGGGGACGCCGGGGAGCTGTTTTTT.

The V gene is TRBV28, the J gene TRBJ1-3; 8 bases match TRBD1. This CDR3 comprises 20 residues. J lost 0 bases, V lost 7 bases, and 20 bases had no gene match. Germline V gene lookup returns CDR1 MDHEN and CDR2 SYDVKM. CDR3 sequence reads: CASTSFMRDRLTGSGNTIYF. The CDR3, as DNA: TGTGCCAGCACCTCTTTTATGAGGGACAGGTTAACCGGCTCTGGAAACACCATATATTTT. Variable domain in full (rest from reference TRBV28 and TRBJ1-3): DVKVTQSSRYLVKRTGEKVFLECVQDMDHENMFWYRQDPGLGLRLIYFSYDVKMKEKGDIPEGYSVSREKKERFSLILESASTNQTSMYLCASTSFMRDRLTGSGNTIYFGEGSWLTVV.

J is TRBJ2-3 and V is TRBV4-3; D gene uncertain. Per the germline V gene, CDR1 is LGHNA and CDR2 is YSLEER. The V gene lost 0 bases and the J gene lost 5 bases, with 15 bases spanning the gap. CDR3 length equals 16 residues. In DNA, the CDR3 is TGCGCCAGCAGCCAAGAAAACAGCCTTCTTGGAGATACGCAGTATTTT. Translating gives CASSQENSLLGDTQYF.

This chain connects TRBV15 to TRBJ2-5, with 7 nucleotides matching TRBD2. Germline V gene sequence: CDR1 LNHNV, CDR2 YYDKDF (reference sequence). This CDR3 has 13 amino acids. Losses at the gene ends were 5 bases for V and 4 bases for J; bases not matched to a gene: 4. The CDR3 sequence is CATSQGGSETQYF. CDR3 nucleotides: TGTGCCACCAGCCAGGGAGGGTCAGAGACCCAGTACTTC.

The CDR3 region is CASSNPGTGNEKLFF. The CDR3 DNA reads as TGTGCCAGCTCTAACCCCGGGACAGGGAACGAAAAACTGTTTTTT. The chain couples TRBV18 to TRBJ1-4, with TRBD1 matching 9 bases. The germline gives CDR1 KGHSH, CDR2 LQKENI. This CDR3 has 15 residues. J gave up 8 bases and V 6 bases, and 10 bases lay outside the gene matches.

This chain connects TRBV7-9 to TRBJ1-1, with TRBD1 matching 8 bases. The CDR3 is made up of 16 amino acids. J lost 4 bases, V lost 5 bases, and 12 bases had no gene match. CDR1 SEHNR and CDR2 FQNEAQ come from the germline V gene (reference sequence). This CDR3 reads CASSPPGTGSRTEAFF. CDR3 nucleotide sequence: TGTGCCAGCAGCCCACCCGGGACAGGCTCGCGCACTGAAGCTTTCTTT.

In this sample, this clone turned up once. This sequence joins TRBV7-9 and TRBJ1-3; 7 bases align to TRBD1. Germline CDR1 is SEHNR and CDR2 is FQNEAQ (reference sequence). With V trimmed by 5 bases and J by 2 bases, 9 bases remained unmatched. CDR3 length equals 16 residues. The CDR3 sequence: CASSPIQGTPGNTIYF. DNA of the CDR3: TGTGCCAGCAGCCCAATACAGGGGACGCCTGGAAACACCATATATTTT.

In nucleotides, the CDR3 is TGTGCCAGCTCCCTCCAGACAGGGACATCCTACGAGCAGTACTTC. This sequence encodes CASSLQTGTSYEQYF. The rearrangement uses TRBV18 and TRBJ2-7, with 7 bases aligning to TRBD1. V was pared by 6 bases and J by 1 base, with 9 bases of the junction left unmatched. Germline CDR1 KGHSH, CDR2 LQKENI. The CDR3 extends over 15 amino acids.

This chain uses TRBV7-9 with TRBJ2-7; a possible D gene is TRBD1 (6 bases). Germline V gene data show CDR1 as SEHNR and CDR2 as FQNEAQ (reference sequence). This CDR3 is 13 amino acids long. V lost 4 bases and J 5 bases, leaving 12 bases between the germline ends. The CDR3 here is CASSSPRGHEQYF. The CDR3 region has the DNA TGTGCCAGCAGCTCTCCCAGGGGCCACGAGCAGTACTTC.

The CDR3 DNA reads as TGTGCCAGCAGTCGGGGACAGGGAGGCACCGGGGAGCTGTTTTTT. It is translated as CASSRGQGGTGELFF. V is TRBV7-3 and J is TRBJ2-2, with 9 bases matching TRBD1. The germline V gene encodes CDR1 SGHTA and CDR2 FQGTGA. This CDR3 region has 15 residues. V lost 6 bases and J lost 4; bases outside the gene matches: 6.

The rearrangement links TRBV21-1 to TRBJ1-2. TRBV21-1 is deemed a pseudogene. This CDR3 region has 15 residues. Here the CDR3 DNA reads TGTGCCAGCAGCAAGTTGGGGGGGGTTTGTATTGGCTACACCTTC. Protein sequence: CASSKLGGVCIGYTF.

The V gene is TRBV19, the J gene TRBJ2-7; 10 bases match TRBD1. This CDR3 region has 14 residues. Germline V lookup: CDR1 LNHDA, CDR2 SQIVND (reference sequence). Unmatched junction bases numbered 5, after V lost 5 bases and J lost 4 bases. The CDR3 DNA is TGTGCCAGTAGTCCCGGGACAGGGGAGTACGAGCAGTACTTC. As protein: CASSPGTGEYEQYF.

The rearrangement joins TRBV4-3 to TRBJ2-1; 8 bases match TRBD2. CDR1 is LGHNA, CDR2 YSLEER, per germline. The CDR3 covers 16 residues. V shed 1 base and J 5 bases; nucleotides not matched to a gene: 7. CDR3 sequence reads: CASSQGPGGIHNEQFF. The CDR3 DNA is TGCGCCAGCAGCCAAGGACCGGGGGGGATCCACAATGAGCAGTTCTTC.

V and J are TRBV9 and TRBJ2-6; D not resolved. Germline V CDR1 and CDR2: SGDLS, YYNGEE. CDR3 length equals 17 residues. Trimming pared 0 bases from V and 2 bases from J, leaving 12 bases between. This CDR3 is CASSVASWLAGANVLTF. CDR3 DNA sequence: TGTGCCAGCAGCGTAGCTTCGTGGTTAGCTGGGGCCAACGTCCTGACTTTC.

The chain is built from TRBV3-1 (or the pseudogene TRBV3-2) and TRBJ2-5, with TRBD2 matching 9 bases. The CDR3 length is 15 residues. Trimming at V came to 4 bases and at J to 7 bases, leaving 10 bases not matched to a gene. Germline V gene sequence: CDR1 LGHDT, CDR2 YNNKEL (reference sequence). CDR3 amino acids: CASSPGLGRGGTQYF. For the CDR3, the DNA is TGTGCCAGCAGCCCCGGATTAGGGCGGGGGGGGACCCAGTACTTC.

The chain combines TRBV6-4 with TRBJ1-2, with 10 bases that match TRBD1. The V gene end was trimmed by 6 bases and the J gene end by 4 bases; junction bases not matched to a gene: 11. Germline CDR1 MRHNA, CDR2 SNTAGT. This CDR3 has 16 amino acids. The CDR3 loop is CASRPVGTGDSYGYTF. The CDR3, as DNA: TGTGCCAGCAGACCTGTTGGGACAGGGGATAGCTATGGCTACACCTTC.

V usage is TRBV6-2 or TRBV6-3 and J usage is TRBJ2-5, with a weak D call TRBD2 (5 bases). Germline V gives CDR1 MNHEY, CDR2 SVGEGT. This CDR3 contains 12 residues. V lost 3 bases and J 4 bases, leaving 6 bases between the germline ends. The CDR3 DNA reads as TGTGCCAGCAGTTATGCGGGAGAGACCCAGTACTTC. It encodes CASSYAGETQYF.

V usage is TRBV27 and J usage is TRBJ1-4; the D is unclear. The germline CDR1 and CDR2 sequences are MNHEY and SMNVEV (reference sequence). This CDR3 is built from 18 residues. V was trimmed by 5 bases and J by 0 bases, leaving 19 bases between them. The CDR3 sequence is CASSTYTEWRTTNEKLFF. CDR3 bases: TGTGCCAGCAGTACTTATACAGAGTGGCGTACAACTAATGAAAAACTGTTTTTT. Full variable domain (remainder filled in from reference TRBV27 and TRBJ1-4): EAQVTQNPRYLITVTGKKLTVTCSQNMNHEYMSWYRQDPGLGLRQIYYSMNVEVTDKGDVPEGYKVSRKEKRNFPLILESPSPNQTSLYFCASSTYTEWRTTNEKLFFGSGTQLSVL.

The rearrangement uses TRBV6-1 and TRBJ1-5, with a possible D match to TRBD1 (5 bases). Trimming left V 3 bases short and J 8 bases short, with 14 bases between. The germline CDR1 and CDR2 sequences are MNHNS and SASEGT. The CDR3 extends over 14 amino acids. CDR3 in amino acids: CASSDVGRGKPQHF. CDR3 sequence (DNA): TGTGCCAGCAGTGACGTCGGCCGGGGGAAGCCCCAGCATTTT.

The chain joins TRBV9 to TRBJ1-4; possible D gene TRBD1, 6 bases. Germline V gene data show CDR1 as SGDLS and CDR2 as YYNGEE. CDR3 size: 14 residues. V was shortened by 3 bases and J by 8 bases, with 14 bases between the two germline ends. This chain's CDR3 is CASSGGQPVEKLFF. CDR3 DNA: TGTGCCAGCAGCGGGGGGCAGCCCGTCGAAAAACTGTTTTTT.

The J gene is TRBJ1-5, the V gene TRBV24-1, with D possibly matching TRBD1 (6 bases). The V end was cut by 9 bases, the J end by 6 bases, with 14 bases between. Germline loops: CDR1 KGHDR, CDR2 SFDVKD. The CDR3 is made up of 13 amino acids. The CDR3, as DNA: TGTGCCACCTCCGACAGGTCGCGTCAGCCCCAGCATTTT. It yields the protein CATSDRSRQPQHF.

The rearrangement joins TRBV7-8 to TRBJ1-2; no firm D call. The CDR3 runs 12 residues. The V end lost 1 base, the J end lost 6 bases, and 6 bases lay between the germline ends. CDR1 and CDR2 (germline): SGHVS, FQNEAQ. CDR3 coding DNA: TGTGCCAGCAGCTTAGGCCCGGATGGCTACACCTTC. This encodes CASSLGPDGYTF.

On this clone itself: The identical CDR3 is also encoded by other nucleotide sequences in the sample. The rearrangement joins TRBV6-5 to TRBJ1-4; D not certain. Per germline, CDR1 MNHEY and CDR2 SVGAGI. V lost 0 bases and J 0 bases, leaving 5 bases between the germline ends. The CDR3 is made up of 15 amino acids. CDR3 protein: CASSYSGATNEKLFF. The CDR3, as DNA: TGTGCCAGCAGTTACTCGGGCGCAACTAATGAAAAACTGTTTTTT.

This chain joins TRBV2 and TRBJ1-2, with 8 nucleotides matching TRBD1. The CDR3 has 13 residues. Unmatched junction bases numbered 4, after V lost 7 bases and J lost 3 bases. CDR1 is SNHLY and CDR2 is FYNNEI in the germline V gene. CDR3 region: CASKTGVDYGYTF. CDR3 nucleotides: TGTGCCAGCAAGACAGGGGTGGACTATGGCTACACCTTC.